This T cell receptor beta chain was sequenced for a study of vaccination and CD4 T cells after COVID-19. Background on the study: Participants got two doses of BNT162b2 or mRNA-1273 vaccine. Stimulation of the cells used overlapping spike peptide pools from SARS-CoV-2 and from the common cold coronaviruses HCoV-NL63, HCoV-OC43 and HCoV-229E.

In germline, CDR1 is MNHNS, CDR2 SASEGT. V shed 6 bases, J shed 5 bases, and the junction held 9 bases outside the gene matches. There are 14 residues in the CDR3. The Oncomine TCR Beta short-read assay generated sequence data from the DNA of cultured CD4+ T cells. TCRdb reprocessed the PCR reads via MiXCR and lists one record per CDR3 protein. The table has about 17,000 distinct CDR3 sequences, over 40% seen once; the top ten hold about a fifth. This clonotype was seen a few times. Antigen unknown. Treatment described: roughly nine-day PBMC culture with coronavirus spike peptide pools or control peptides (ViraFEST assay). For ViraFEST, peptide pools expanded antigen-specific T cells, after which the TCRs were sequenced.

The origin of this receptor is a human donor who received a COVID-19 vaccine. The chain joins TRBV6-1 to TRBJ1-2; TRBD1 agrees at 7 bases. The source material was CD4+ T cells from blood, cultured in vitro, sampled before SARS-CoV-2 vaccination. The CDR3 loop reads CASRPGQEVYGYTF. CDR3 DNA: TGTGCCAGCAGACCCGGACAGGAGGTTTATGGCTACACCTTC.